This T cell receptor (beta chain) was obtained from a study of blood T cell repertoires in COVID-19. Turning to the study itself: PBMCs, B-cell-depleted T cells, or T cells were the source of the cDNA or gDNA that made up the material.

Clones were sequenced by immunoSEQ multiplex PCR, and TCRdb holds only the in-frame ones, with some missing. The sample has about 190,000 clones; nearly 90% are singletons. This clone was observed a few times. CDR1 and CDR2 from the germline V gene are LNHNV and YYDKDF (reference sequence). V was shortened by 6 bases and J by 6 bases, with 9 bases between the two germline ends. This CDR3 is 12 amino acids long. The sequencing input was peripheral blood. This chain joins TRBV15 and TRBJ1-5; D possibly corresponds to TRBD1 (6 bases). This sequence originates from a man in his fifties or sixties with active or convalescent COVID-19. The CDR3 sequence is CATSSGVQPQHF. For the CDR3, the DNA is TGTGCCACCAGTTCAGGGGTTCAGCCCCAGCATTTT.